Each of the 8 T cell receptor beta chains below was sequenced from the same sample in a study of blood T cells in healthy people across ages. The second PCR ran roughly 7 to 11 cycles with a sample-barcoded 5' primer and J-beta primers. TCRdb re-called the 5' RACE reads through MiXCR, storing one row per CDR3 protein. This sample has some 710,000 distinct CDR3 sequences; around 50% occur once, and the top ten carry 15% to 20%. The sample taken for sequencing was blood. Every receptor here comes from an elderly man in good health.

This rearrangement joins TRBV4-1 to TRBJ2-3; 8 bases align to TRBD2. Losses at the gene ends were 3 bases for V and 5 bases for J; bases not matched to a gene: 13. The length of the CDR3 is 17 residues. Germline CDR1 is MGHRA and CDR2 is YSYEKL. The CDR3 loop is CASSQETMGLGGDTQYF. The CDR3 nucleotides are TGCGCCAGCAGCCAGGAAACCATGGGACTAGGTGGAGATACGCAGTATTTT.

This clonotype has just a few counts. This rearrangement joins TRBV20-1 to TRBJ2-4; D is unresolved. The closer fit of TRBJ2-7 to the DNA end suggests the J call may be wrong. Germline-derived CDR1 and CDR2 are DFQATT and SNEGSKA (reference sequence). This CDR3 is 15 amino acids long. CDR3 sequence: CSARDGVSPLLEQYF. DNA of the CDR3: TGCAGTGCTAGAGATGGTGTGTCCCCCCTACTCGAGCAGTACTTC.

This clonotype was picked up a small number of times. The genes are TRBV20-1 and TRBJ2-7; 11 bases align to TRBD1. The CDR3 spans 16 residues. CDR1 DFQATT and CDR2 SNEGSKA come from the germline V gene (reference sequence). V lost 0 bases, J lost 7 bases, and 11 bases stayed unmatched. CDR3 amino acids: CSARDPSGTGGEEQYF. The CDR3 bases are TGCAGTGCTAGAGATCCCTCGGGGACAGGGGGTGAAGAGCAGTACTTC.

The chain joins TRBV28 to TRBJ2-7; 7 bases are shared with TRBD1. Losses at the gene ends were 5 bases for V and 5 bases for J; bases not matched to a gene: 9. CDR3 size: 14 residues. Germline CDR1 MDHEN, CDR2 SYDVKM. CDR3 sequence reads: CASSQQTGIDEQYF. CDR3 DNA: TGTGCCAGCAGTCAACAGACAGGGATCGACGAGCAGTACTTC.

CDR3 bases: TGTGCCAGCACCACTACCGGGACTCAAGCGGGCTACACCTTC. Protein product: CASTTTGTQAGYTF. The chain recombines TRBV6-6 with TRBJ1-2, with D maybe TRBD1 (5 bases). The CDR3 is 14 amino acids. The ends were cut back, 7 bases at V and 8 bases at J, with 20 bases in the middle. The germline V gene encodes CDR1 MNHNY and CDR2 SVGAGI (reference sequence).

The chain couples TRBV5-1 to TRBJ1-2, with D possibly matching TRBD1 (6 bases). The CDR3 runs to 15 residues. V lost 0 bases and J 4 bases, leaving 13 bases between the germline ends. Per the germline V gene, CDR1 is SGHRS and CDR2 is YFSETQ. In DNA, the CDR3 is TGCGCCAGCAGCTTGGGTCCGGGACAAGTCTATGGCTACACCTTC. It codes for CASSLGPGQVYGYTF.

The rearrangement links TRBV28 to TRBJ2-1, with 11 bases lining up with TRBD2. Germline values: CDR1 MDHEN, CDR2 SYDVKM. The length of the CDR3 is 15 residues. Trimming took 6 bases from V and 6 from J; bases not matched to a gene: 7. CDR3 region: CASRESGTSGNEQFF. The CDR3 DNA sequence: TGTGCCAGCAGAGAATCCGGGACTAGCGGCAATGAGCAGTTCTTC.

The V call is TRBV12-3 or TRBV12-4, the J call TRBJ2-7; 8 nucleotides align to TRBD1. The CDR3 is 13 residues long. Germline trimming cut 9 bases from V and 5 bases from J; bases unmatched to any gene: 9. CDR3 protein: CASQTGAGHEQYF. CDR3 in DNA: TGTGCCAGTCAGACAGGGGCGGGGCACGAGCAGTACTTC.